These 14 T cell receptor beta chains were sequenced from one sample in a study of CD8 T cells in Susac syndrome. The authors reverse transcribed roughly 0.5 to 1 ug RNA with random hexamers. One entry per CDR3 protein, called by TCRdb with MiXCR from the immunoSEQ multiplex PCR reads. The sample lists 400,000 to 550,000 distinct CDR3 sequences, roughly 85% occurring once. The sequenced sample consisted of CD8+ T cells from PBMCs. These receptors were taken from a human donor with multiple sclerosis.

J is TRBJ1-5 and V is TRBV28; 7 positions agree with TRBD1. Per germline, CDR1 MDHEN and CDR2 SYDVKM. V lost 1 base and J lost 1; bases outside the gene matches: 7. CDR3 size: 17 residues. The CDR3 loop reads CASSLLNEGASNQPQHF. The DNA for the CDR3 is TGTGCCAGCAGTTTATTGAATGAGGGGGCCAGCAATCAGCCCCAGCATTTT.

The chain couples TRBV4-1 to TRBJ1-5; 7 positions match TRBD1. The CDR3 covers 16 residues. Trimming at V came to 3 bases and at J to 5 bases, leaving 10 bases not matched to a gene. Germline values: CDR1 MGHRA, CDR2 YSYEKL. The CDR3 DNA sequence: TGCGCCAGCAGCCATAATACCGGGACAGCGGATCAGCCCCAGCATTTT. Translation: CASSHNTGTADQPQHF.

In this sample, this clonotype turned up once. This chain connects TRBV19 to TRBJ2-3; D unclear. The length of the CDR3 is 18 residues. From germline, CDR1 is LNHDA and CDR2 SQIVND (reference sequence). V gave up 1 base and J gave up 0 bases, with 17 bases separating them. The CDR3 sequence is CASSIVWRSRTSTDTQYF. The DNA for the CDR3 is TGTGCCAGTAGTATAGTGTGGCGTAGCAGAACTAGCACAGATACGCAGTATTTT.

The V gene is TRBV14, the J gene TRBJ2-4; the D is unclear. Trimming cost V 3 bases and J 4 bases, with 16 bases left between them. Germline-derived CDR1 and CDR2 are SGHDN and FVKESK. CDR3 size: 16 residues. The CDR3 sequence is CASSQGPVGVKNIQYF. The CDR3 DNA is TGTGCCAGCAGCCAGGGCCCGGTGGGTGTGAAAAACATTCAGTACTTC.

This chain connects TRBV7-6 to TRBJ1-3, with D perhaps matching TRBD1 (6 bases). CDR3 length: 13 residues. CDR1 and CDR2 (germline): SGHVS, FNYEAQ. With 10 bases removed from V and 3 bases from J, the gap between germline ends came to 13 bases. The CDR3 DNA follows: TGTGCCACGGCGGGGGCGCGTGGAAACACCATATATTTT. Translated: CATAGARGNTIYF.

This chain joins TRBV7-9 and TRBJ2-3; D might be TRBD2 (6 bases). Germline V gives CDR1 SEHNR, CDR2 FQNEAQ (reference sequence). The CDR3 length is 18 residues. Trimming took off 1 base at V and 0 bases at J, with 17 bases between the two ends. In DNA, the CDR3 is TGTGCCAGCAGCTTAGGGGCGCGGTGGGGGGAGAGCACAGATACGCAGTATTTT. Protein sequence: CASSLGARWGESTDTQYF.

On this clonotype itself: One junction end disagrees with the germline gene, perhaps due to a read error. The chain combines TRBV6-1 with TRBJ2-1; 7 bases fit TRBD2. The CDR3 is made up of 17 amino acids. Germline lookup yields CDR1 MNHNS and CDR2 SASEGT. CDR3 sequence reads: CARSGWGGRAPYNEQFF. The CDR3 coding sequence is TGTGCCCGCAGCGGGTGGGGGGGGAGGGCCCCCTACAATGAGCAGTTCTTC.

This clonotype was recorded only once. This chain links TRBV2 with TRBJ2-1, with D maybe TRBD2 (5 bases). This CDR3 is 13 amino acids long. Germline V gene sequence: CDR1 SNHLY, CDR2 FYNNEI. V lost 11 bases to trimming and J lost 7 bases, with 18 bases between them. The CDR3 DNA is TGTGCCGCAGTGGAGGCGGTGGGTAATGAGCAGTTCTTC. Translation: CAAVEAVGNEQFF. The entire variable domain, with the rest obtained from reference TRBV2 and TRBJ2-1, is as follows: EPEVTQTPSHQVTQMGQEVILRCVPISNHLYFYWYRQILGQKVEFLVSFYNNEISEKSEIFDDQFSVERPDGSNFTLKIRSTKLEDSAMYFCAAVEAVGNEQFFGPGTRLTVL.

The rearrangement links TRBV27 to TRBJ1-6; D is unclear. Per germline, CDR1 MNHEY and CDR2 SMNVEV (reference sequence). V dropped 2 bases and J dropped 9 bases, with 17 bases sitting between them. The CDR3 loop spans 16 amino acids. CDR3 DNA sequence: TGTGCCAGCAGTTTAAACCCGATTGGGTATGGTTCACCCCTCCACTTT. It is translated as CASSLNPIGYGSPLHF.

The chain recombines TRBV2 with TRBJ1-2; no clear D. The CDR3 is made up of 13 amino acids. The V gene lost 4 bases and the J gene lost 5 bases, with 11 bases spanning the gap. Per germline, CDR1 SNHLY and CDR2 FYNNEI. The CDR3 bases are TGTGCCAGCAGTGTGGCCGATGGGTATGGCTACACCTTC. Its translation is CASSVADGYGYTF.

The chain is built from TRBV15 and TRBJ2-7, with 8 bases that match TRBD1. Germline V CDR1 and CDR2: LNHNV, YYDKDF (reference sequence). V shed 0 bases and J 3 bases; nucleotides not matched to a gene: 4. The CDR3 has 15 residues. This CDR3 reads CATSRDLGQGYEQYF. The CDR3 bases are TGTGCCACCAGCAGAGATCTAGGACAGGGCTACGAGCAGTACTTC.

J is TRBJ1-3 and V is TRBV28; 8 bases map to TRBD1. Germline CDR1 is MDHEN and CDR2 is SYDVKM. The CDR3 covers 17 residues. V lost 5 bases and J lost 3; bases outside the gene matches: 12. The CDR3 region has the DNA TGTGCCAGCAGTCTAATCTCAGGGGGCGGTGGTGGAAACACCATATATTTT. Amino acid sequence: CASSLISGGGGGNTIYF.

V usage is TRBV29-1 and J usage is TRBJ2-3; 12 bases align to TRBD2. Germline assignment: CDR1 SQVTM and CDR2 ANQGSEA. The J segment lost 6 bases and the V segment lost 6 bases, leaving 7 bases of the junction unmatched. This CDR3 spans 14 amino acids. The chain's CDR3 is CSVVLAGGPDTQYF. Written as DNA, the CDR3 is TGCAGCGTAGTCCTAGCGGGAGGGCCGGATACGCAGTATTTT.

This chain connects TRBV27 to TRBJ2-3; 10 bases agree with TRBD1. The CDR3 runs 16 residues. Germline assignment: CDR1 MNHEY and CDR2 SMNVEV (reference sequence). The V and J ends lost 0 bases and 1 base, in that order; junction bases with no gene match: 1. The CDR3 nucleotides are TGTGCCAGCAGTTTATCCGGGACAGGGGGCACAGATACGCAGTATTTT. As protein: CASSLSGTGGTDTQYF.